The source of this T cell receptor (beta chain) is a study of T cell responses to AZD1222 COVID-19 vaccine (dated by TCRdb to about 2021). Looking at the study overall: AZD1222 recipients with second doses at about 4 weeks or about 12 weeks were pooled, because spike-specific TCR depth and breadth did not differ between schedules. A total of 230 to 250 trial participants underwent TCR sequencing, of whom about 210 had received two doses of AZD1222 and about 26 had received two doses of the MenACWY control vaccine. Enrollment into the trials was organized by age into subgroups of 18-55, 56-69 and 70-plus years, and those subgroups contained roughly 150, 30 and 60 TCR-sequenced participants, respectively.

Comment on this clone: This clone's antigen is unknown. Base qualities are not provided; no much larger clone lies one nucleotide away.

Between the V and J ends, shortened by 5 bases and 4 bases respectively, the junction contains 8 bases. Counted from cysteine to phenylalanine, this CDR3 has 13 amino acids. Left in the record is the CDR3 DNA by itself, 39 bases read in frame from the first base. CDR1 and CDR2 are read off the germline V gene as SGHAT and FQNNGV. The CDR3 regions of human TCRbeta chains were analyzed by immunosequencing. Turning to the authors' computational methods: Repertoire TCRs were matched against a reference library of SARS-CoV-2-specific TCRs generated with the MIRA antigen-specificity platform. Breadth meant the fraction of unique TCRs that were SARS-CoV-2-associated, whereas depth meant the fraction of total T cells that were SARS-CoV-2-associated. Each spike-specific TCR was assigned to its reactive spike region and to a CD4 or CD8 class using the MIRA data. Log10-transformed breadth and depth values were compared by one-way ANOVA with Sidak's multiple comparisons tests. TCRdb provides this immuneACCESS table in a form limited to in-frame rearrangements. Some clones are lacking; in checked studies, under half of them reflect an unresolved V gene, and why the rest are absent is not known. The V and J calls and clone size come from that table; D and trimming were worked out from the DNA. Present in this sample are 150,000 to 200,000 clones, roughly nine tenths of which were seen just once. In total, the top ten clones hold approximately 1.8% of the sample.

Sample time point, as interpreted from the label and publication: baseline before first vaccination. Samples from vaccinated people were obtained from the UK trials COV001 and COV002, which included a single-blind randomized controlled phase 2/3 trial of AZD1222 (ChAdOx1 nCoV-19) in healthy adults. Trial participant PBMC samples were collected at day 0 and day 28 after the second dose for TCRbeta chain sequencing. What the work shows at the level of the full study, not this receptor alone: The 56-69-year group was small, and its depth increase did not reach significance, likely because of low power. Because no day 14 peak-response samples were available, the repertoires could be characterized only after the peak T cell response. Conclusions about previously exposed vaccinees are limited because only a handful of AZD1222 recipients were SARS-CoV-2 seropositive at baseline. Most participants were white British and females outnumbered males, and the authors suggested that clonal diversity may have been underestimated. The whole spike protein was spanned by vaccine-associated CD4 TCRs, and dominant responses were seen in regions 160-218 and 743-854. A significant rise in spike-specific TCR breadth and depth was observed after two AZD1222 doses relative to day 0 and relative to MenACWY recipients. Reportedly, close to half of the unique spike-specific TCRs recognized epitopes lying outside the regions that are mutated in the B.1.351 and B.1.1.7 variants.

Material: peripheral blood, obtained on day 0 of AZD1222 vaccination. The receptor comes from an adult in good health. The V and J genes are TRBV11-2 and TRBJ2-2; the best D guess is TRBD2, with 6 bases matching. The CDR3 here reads CASSRGVTGELFF. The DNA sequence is TGTGCCAGCAGCCGCGGGGTCACCGGGGAGCTGTTTTTT.